The clone carrying this TCR beta chain occurred a few times. Its antigen is undetermined. MiXCR was run by TCRdb on the 5' RACE reads, yielding one entry per CDR3 protein. The table has approximately 450,000 distinct CDR3 sequences, over 15% seen once. Germline V gene lookup returns CDR1 SGHDT and CDR2 YYEEEE. V lost 2 bases and J lost 4, with 10 bases in between. The CDR3 consists of 14 residues. The data derive from a study of T-cell memory formation after mild COVID-19. Whole-study results and caveats: Clones contracting over day 15 to 85 were CD4/CD8 balanced, with later expanders leaning CD4+.

The sequence was obtained from an adult woman who had mild COVID-19 (a few samples of this study predate the infection). Cell type and time point are not known. The chain joins TRBV5-6 to TRBJ1-5; D uncertain. Sequencing was done on a sample of PBMCs or a T cell subset sorted from them (not recorded which). For the CDR3, the DNA is TGTGCCAGCAGCTTTCAGAAGAATAATCAGCCCCAGCATTTT. Translated: CASSFQKNNQPQHF.